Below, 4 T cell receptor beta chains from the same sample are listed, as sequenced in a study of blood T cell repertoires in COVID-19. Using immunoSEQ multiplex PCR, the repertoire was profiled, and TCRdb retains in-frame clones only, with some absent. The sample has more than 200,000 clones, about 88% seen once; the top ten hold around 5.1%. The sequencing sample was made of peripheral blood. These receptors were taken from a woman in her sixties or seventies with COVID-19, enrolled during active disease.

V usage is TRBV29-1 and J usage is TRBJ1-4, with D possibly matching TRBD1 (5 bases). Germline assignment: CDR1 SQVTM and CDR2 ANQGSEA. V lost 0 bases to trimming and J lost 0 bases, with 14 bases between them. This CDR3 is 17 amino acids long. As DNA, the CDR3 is TGCAGCGTTGAAGATGGGGGACTTACCTCAACTAATGAAAAACTGTTTTTT. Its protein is CSVEDGGLTSTNEKLFF.

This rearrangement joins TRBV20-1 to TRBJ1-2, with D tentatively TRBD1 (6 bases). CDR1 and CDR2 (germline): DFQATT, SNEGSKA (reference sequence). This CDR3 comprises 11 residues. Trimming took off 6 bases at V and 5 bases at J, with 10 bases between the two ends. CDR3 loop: CSAAGAYGYTF. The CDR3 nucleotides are TGCAGTGCCGCGGGGGCGTATGGCTACACCTTC.

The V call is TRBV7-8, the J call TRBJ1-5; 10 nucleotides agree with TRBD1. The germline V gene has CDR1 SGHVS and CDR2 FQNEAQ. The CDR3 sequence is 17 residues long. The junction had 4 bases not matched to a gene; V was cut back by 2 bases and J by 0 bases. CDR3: CASSLRQGAGSNQPQHF. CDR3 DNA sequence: TGTGCCAGCAGCTTAAGACAGGGGGCGGGTAGCAATCAGCCCCAGCATTTT.

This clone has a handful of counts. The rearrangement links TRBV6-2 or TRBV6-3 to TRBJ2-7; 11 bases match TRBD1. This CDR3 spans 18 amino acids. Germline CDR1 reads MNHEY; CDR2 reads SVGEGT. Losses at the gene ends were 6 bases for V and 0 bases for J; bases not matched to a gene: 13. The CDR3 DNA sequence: TGTGCCAGCAGCCCTACCCCCGGGACAGGGGGGAGCTCCTACGAGCAGTACTTC. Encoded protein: CASSPTPGTGGSSYEQYF.